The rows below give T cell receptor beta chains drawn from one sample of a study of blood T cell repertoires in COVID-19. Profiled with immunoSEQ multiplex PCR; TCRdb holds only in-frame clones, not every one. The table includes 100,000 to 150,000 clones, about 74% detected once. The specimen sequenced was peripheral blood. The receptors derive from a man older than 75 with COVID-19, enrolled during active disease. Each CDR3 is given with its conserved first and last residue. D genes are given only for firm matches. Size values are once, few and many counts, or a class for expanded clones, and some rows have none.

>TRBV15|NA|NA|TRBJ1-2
TGTGCCACCAGCAGAGATAAGGGGCCCTTAGGGGGCTACACCTTC
CATSRDKGPLGGYTF
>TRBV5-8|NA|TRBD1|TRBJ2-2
TGTGCCAGCAGAAGGGACAGTTACACCGGGGAGCTGTTTTTT
CASRRDSYTGELFF
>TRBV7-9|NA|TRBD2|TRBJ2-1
TGTGCCAGCAGCCTCGGGACTAGCGGGAGGGGCTACAATGAGCAGTTCTTC
CASSLGTSGRGYNEQFF
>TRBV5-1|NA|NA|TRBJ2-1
TGCGCCAGCACCAGGGGCCAATCCTACAATGAGCAGTTCTTC
CASTRGQSYNEQFF
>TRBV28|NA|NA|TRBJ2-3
TGTGCCAGCAGTTCCCCCCTTAGCGGAATTGGAGAAGATACGCAGTATTTT
CASSSPLSGIGEDTQYF
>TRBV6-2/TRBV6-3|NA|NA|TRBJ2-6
TGTGCCAGCAGTCTAGGTGCGTTCCGGGTCCTAACCTCTGGGGCCAACGTCCTGACTTTC
CASSLGAFRVLTSGANVLTF
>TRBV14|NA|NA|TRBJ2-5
TGTGCCAGCACCCAAGGGGGACTCCAAGAGACCCAGTACTTC
CASTQGGLQETQYF
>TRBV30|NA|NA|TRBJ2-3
TGTGCCTGGACCAGGATGAGCACAGATACGCAGTATTTT
CAWTRMSTDTQYF
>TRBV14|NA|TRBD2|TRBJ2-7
TGTGCCAGCAGCCAGGCGGGGGTTGTCGAGCAGTACTTC
CASSQAGVVEQYF
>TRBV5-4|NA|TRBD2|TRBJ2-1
TGTGCCAGCAGCTTGAGACTAGCGGGAGGGCCCGATGAGCAGTTCTTC
CASSLRLAGGPDEQFF
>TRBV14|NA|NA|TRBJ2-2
TGTGCCAGCAGCCAAGATCGTGGGAGTGGTCCCGGGGAGCTGTTTTTT
CASSQDRGSGPGELFF
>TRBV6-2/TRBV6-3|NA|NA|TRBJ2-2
TGTGCCAGCAGTTACAGGGCTAGCGTATACACCGGGGAGCTGTTTTTT
CASSYRASVYTGELFF
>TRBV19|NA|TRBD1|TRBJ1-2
TGTGCCAGTACCCTGGACAGGAGGGATGGCTACACCTTC
CASTLDRRDGYTF
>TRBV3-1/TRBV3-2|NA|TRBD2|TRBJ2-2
TGTGCCAGCAGATCCATAACTAGCGGGGAGAACACCGGGGAGCTGTTTTTT
CASRSITSGENTGELFF
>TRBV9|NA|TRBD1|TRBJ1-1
TGTGCCAGCAGCTCCACAGGGGGCGATTTGAGATTGGGAGCTTTCTTT
CASSSTGGDLRLGAFF
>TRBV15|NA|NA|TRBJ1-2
TGTGCCACCAGCAGAGATCTGGGCAGGGCAACGGGCTACACCTTC
CATSRDLGRATGYTF
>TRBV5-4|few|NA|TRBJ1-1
TGTGCCAGCAGCTCATTGGGGGCGGGCACTGAAGCTTTCTTT
CASSSLGAGTEAFF
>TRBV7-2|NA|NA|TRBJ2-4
TGTGCCAGCAGCTTAGATACGGGGAACATTCAGTACTTC
CASSLDTGNIQYF
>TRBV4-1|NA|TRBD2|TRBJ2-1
TGCGCCAGCAGCCCCGAAGGGAGGGCATACAATGAGCAGTTCTTC
CASSPEGRAYNEQFF
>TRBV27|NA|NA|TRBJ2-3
TGTGCCAGCAGTCTGGTCGGTGTCACAGATACGCAGTATTTT
CASSLVGVTDTQYF
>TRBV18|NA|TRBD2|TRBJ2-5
TGTGCCAGCTCACCACTGGGACTAGCGGGTGCAAGCCAAGAGACCCAGTACTTC
CASSPLGLAGASQETQYF
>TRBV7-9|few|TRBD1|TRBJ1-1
TGTGCCAGCAGCCAAGCTCAGGGGGCCACTGAAGCTTTCTTT
CASSQAQGATEAFF
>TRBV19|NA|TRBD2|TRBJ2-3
TGTGCCAGTAGTACTCGGACTAGCAGAGATACGCAGTATTTT
CASSTRTSRDTQYF
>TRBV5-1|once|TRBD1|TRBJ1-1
TGCGCCAGCAGCGCGGGACAGGGGCAGAACACTGAAGCTTTCTTT
CASSAGQGQNTEAFF
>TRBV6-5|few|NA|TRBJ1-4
TGTGCCAGCACGACCTATTCGGGGACTAATGAAAAACTGTTTTTT
CASTTYSGTNEKLFF
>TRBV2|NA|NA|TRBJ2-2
TGTGCCAGCAGACGACTAGCGAACACCGGGGAGCTGTTTTTT
CASRRLANTGELFF
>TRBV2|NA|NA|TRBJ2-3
TGTGCCAGCAGTGAAGTTTCGACTAGCACAGATACGCAGTATTTT
CASSEVSTSTDTQYF
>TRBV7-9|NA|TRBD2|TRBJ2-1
TGTGCCAGCAGCTTTTCTAGCGGGAGGGCCTACAATGAGCAGTTCTTC
CASSFSSGRAYNEQFF
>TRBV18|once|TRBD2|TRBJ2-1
TGTGCCAGCTCACCACCCGGGACTAGGAATGAGCAGTTCTTC
CASSPPGTRNEQFF
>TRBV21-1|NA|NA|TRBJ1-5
TGTGCCAGCAGCAGTTACCGGGACAGGGGGCCTCAGCCCCAGCATTTT
CASSSYRDRGPQPQHF
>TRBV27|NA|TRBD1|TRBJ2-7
TGTGCCAGCAGAGGGACAGGGCAAGGGTTAGGCGAGCAGTACTTC
CASRGTGQGLGEQYF
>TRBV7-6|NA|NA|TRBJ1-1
TGTGCCAGCAGCTCCCTCTCCCGGGGAGGTAGCACTGAAGCTTTCTTT
CASSSLSRGGSTEAFF
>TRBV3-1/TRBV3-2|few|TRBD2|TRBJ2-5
TGTGCCAGCAGCCAAGTCCGCGGGGGACAAGAGACCCAGTACTTC
CASSQVRGGQETQYF
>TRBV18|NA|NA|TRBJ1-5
TGTGCCAGCTCACCTCCGGGGGGCGGGGGCAATCAGCCCCAGCATTTT
CASSPPGGGGNQPQHF
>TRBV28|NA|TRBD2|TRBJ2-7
TGTGCCAGCAGTTTTTGGGAGGGCCGCGACGAGCAGTACTTC
CASSFWEGRDEQYF
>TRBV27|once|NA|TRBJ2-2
TGTGCCAGCAGTTTATCAGGGGGATGGGCCGGGGAGCTGTTTTTT
CASSLSGGWAGELFF
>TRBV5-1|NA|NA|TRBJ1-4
TGCGCCAGCAGCTTGAGGTCCGGGGGGCTTTCAACTAATGAAAAACTGTTTTTT
CASSLRSGGLSTNEKLFF
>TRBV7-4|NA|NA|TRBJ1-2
TGTGCCAGCGTCATCGGAGAGGATGACTATGGCTACACCTTC
CASVIGEDDYGYTF
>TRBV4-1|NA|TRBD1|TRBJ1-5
TGCGCCAGCAGCCAAGATGCGGGACAGGGGATTTATAGCAATCAGCCCCAGCATTTT
CASSQDAGQGIYSNQPQHF
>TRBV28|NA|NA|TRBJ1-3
TGTGCCAGCAGTTTCCCGGGAGCGAGGGTCCCCTCTGGAAACACCATATATTTT
CASSFPGARVPSGNTIYF
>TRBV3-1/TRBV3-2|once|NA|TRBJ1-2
TGTGCCAGCAGCCAAGCAGGAGGGGCTAACTATGGCTACACCTTC
CASSQAGGANYGYTF
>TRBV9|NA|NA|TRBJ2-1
TGTGCCAGCAGCTCCAGAGGCGGTAACTCCTACAATGAGCAGTTCTTC
CASSSRGGNSYNEQFF
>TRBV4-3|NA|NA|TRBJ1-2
TGCGCCAGCAGCCAAGATGGGTCAGGGTGGGGCTATGGCTACACCTTC
CASSQDGSGWGYGYTF
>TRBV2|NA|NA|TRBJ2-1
TGTGCCAGCAGTGACAGGGGCGAATCCTACAATGAGCAGTTCTTC
CASSDRGESYNEQFF
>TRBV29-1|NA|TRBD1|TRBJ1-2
TGCAGCGTTGAATTCGCAGGGGGTAACTATGGCTACACCTTC
CSVEFAGGNYGYTF
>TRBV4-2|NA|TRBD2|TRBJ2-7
TGTGCCAGCAGCCCCGAAGCGGGGGGCTACGAGCAGTACTTC
CASSPEAGGYEQYF
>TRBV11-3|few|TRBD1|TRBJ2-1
TGTGCCAGCAGCCCGAGGACAGGGTCCGATGAGCAGTTCTTC
CASSPRTGSDEQFF
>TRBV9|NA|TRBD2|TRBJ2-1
TGTGCCAGCAGCGCCGTAGGTACGAGACTAGCGGGAGACAATGAGCAGTTCTTC
CASSAVGTRLAGDNEQFF
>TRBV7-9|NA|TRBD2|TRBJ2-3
TGTGCCAGCAGCTCCCCCCCGGCGGGAGGCGGAGATACGCAGTATTTT
CASSSPPAGGGDTQYF